This T cell receptor (beta chain) was retrieved from a study of CD8+CD57+ T cells in acquired aplastic anemia. Profiling that covered TCR beta VDJ and CDR3 relied on genomic DNA as its template. TCRdb independently ran MiXCR on the reads; one entry per CDR3 protein. Of 100,000 to 150,000 distinct CDR3 sequences listed, around 46% are singletons. The V and J ends lost 4 bases and 3 bases, in that order; junction bases with no gene match: 7. This CDR3 contains 15 residues. The V gene's germline CDR1 is MGHRA and CDR2 YSYEKL. V is TRBV4-1 and J is TRBJ2-7, with 9 bases matching TRBD1. Input material: sorted CD4+, CD8+, or CD8+CD57+ T cells (not recorded which) from PBMCs. The receptor comes from a human donor in good health, serving as a control. CDR3 DNA sequence: TGCGCCAGCAGCCCCCGGGACAGGGCCGGCTACGAGCAGTACTTC. Its protein product is CASSPRDRAGYEQYF.